This TCR beta chain was found in a study of breast tumors, draining lymph nodes, adjacent tissues. Study observations and caveats: Tumor repertoires ranked between lymph nodes and nontumor tissue in diversity, with V and J gene preferences.

Breast cancer patients provided tissue from their axillary draining lymph nodes. This CDR3 is 16 amino acids long. Germline CDR1 DFQATT, CDR2 SNEGSKA (reference sequence). Trimming shortened V by 0 bases and J by 2 bases, and 11 bases separated the two germline ends. This clonotype was detected ten times or more. The antigen is undetermined. Each CDR3 protein is one row after TCRdb ran MiXCR on the multiplex PCR reads. The repertoire consists of under 150,000 distinct CDR3 sequences, with around 20% occurring once and the leading ten covering roughly 4%. Sample: axillary lymph node tissue. The rearrangement uses TRBV20-1 and TRBJ2-6; D perhaps matches TRBD2 (6 bases). The TCR comes from a female donor with breast cancer. Some clones in this sample may be carry-over from other donors' samples. CDR3 sequence (DNA): TGCAGTGCTAGAGATCGCGGGACTGCTGGGGCCAACGTCCTGACTTTC. This codes for CSARDRGTAGANVLTF.